This entry lists 15 T cell receptor beta chains sequenced from one sample in a study of blood T cell repertoires in COVID-19. The assay was immunoSEQ multiplex PCR, and TCRdb's table has in-frame clones only and misses some. The data hold about 270,000 clones, with approximately 86% observed a single time. Sequencing was done on a sample of peripheral blood. The receptor set was obtained from a man aged 35-49 years with active or convalescent COVID-19.

A single count supports this clone. The chain uses TRBV28 and TRBJ1-4; no firm D call. V dropped 4 bases and J dropped 11 bases, with 8 bases sitting between them. Germline V CDR1 and CDR2: MDHEN, SYDVKM. The CDR3 spans 11 residues. CDR3 nucleotide sequence: TGTGCCAGCAGTTCGTCGGGTAAACTGTTTTTT. Amino acid sequence: CASSSSGKLFF. Full variable domain (remainder filled in from reference TRBV28 and TRBJ1-4): DVKVTQSSRYLVKRTGEKVFLECVQDMDHENMFWYRQDPGLGLRLIYFSYDVKMKEKGDIPEGYSVSREKKERFSLILESASTNQTSMYLCASSSSGKLFFGSGTQLSVL.

The chain has TRBV18 and TRBJ2-5; D might be TRBD1 (5 bases). Per the germline V gene, CDR1 is KGHSH and CDR2 is LQKENI. V lost 2 bases and J lost 1, with 11 bases in between. This CDR3 has 15 amino acids. The CDR3 DNA sequence: TGTGCCAGCTCACCATTCGGACAACCCCAAGAGACCCAGTACTTC. The encoded protein is CASSPFGQPQETQYF.

The rearrangement joins TRBV28 to TRBJ2-5; weak D call: TRBD1 (5 bases). The V gene lost 6 bases and the J gene lost 3 bases, with 14 bases spanning the gap. Germline CDR1 is MDHEN and CDR2 is SYDVKM. The CDR3 covers 14 residues. This chain's CDR3 is CASSSWTFEETQYF. The CDR3 bases are TGTGCCAGCAGCTCCTGGACATTTGAAGAGACCCAGTACTTC.

The chain is built from TRBV5-4 and TRBJ1-1, with TRBD1 as a possible D gene (5 bases). Germline V lookup: CDR1 SGHNT, CDR2 YYREEE (reference sequence). V lost 10 bases and J lost 3, with 13 bases in between. The CDR3 spans 12 residues. Here the CDR3 reads CASGGEDTEAFF. Here the CDR3 DNA reads TGTGCCTCGGGGGGGGAGGACACTGAAGCTTTCTTT. Using reference TRBV5-4 and TRBJ1-1 for the parts outside the CDR3, the full variable domain is ETGVTQSPTHLIKTRGQQVTLRCSSQSGHNTVSWYQQALGQGPQFIFQYYREEENGRGNFPPRFSGLQFPNYSSELNVNALELDDSALYLCASGGEDTEAFFGQGTRLTVV.

The gene calls are TRBV7-9 and TRBJ2-5; 9 bases are a match to TRBD1. The CDR3 contains 16 residues. V shed 5 bases and J 5 bases; nucleotides not matched to a gene: 12. Germline V lookup: CDR1 SEHNR, CDR2 FQNEAQ (reference sequence). CDR3 residues: CASSARGTGYFETQYF. The CDR3 DNA follows: TGTGCCAGCAGCGCGCGGGGGACAGGGTATTTTGAGACCCAGTACTTC. The variable domain in full, completed from reference TRBV7-9 and TRBJ2-5, reads DTGVSQNPRHKITKRGQNVTFRCDPISEHNRLYWYRQTLGQGPEFLTYFQNEAQLEKSRLLSDRFSAERPKGSFSTLEIQRTEQGDSAMYLCASSARGTGYFETQYFGPGTRLLVL.

V gene TRBV29-1 combines with J gene TRBJ2-1, with D possibly being TRBD1 (6 bases). The CDR3 runs 15 residues. The germline V gene has CDR1 SQVTM and CDR2 ANQGSEA. Deletions cut 4 bases from V and 4 bases from J, with 17 bases between. In nucleotides, the CDR3 is TGCAGCGTTGCCCTGGGACATTACAGGTACAATGAGCAGTTCTTC. This gives the protein CSVALGHYRYNEQFF.

This rearrangement joins TRBV2 to TRBJ1-5; D ambiguous. Per the germline V gene, CDR1 is SNHLY and CDR2 is FYNNEI. CDR3 length: 14 residues. The V gene lost 2 bases and the J gene lost 1 base, with 6 bases spanning the gap. CDR3 sequence (DNA): TGTGCCAGCAGTGAACGCAGGAGCAATCAGCCCCAGCATTTT. It specifies CASSERRSNQPQHF.

This chain connects TRBV5-7 to TRBJ1-5, with a possible D match to TRBD1 (6 bases). TRBV5-7 is recorded as an ORF, its role being uncertain. The CDR3 totals 14 residues. The V and J ends lost 10 bases and 1 base respectively, with 15 bases between them. The CDR3 nucleotides read TGTGCCGCTCCCACCGGACAGAGCAATCAGCCCCAGCATTTT. Translation: CAAPTGQSNQPQHF.

The chain has TRBV27 and TRBJ1-2; 9 nucleotides match TRBD1. The V gene end was trimmed by 4 bases and the J gene end by 4 bases; junction bases not matched to a gene: 4. Germline V gene lookup returns CDR1 MNHEY and CDR2 SMNVEV (reference sequence). CDR3 length: 14 amino acids. The CDR3 region has the DNA TGTGCCAGCAGTTATGGGACAGGGTCCTATGGCTACACCTTC. Amino acids: CASSYGTGSYGYTF.

J is TRBJ1-2 and V is TRBV5-1, with TRBD1 matching over 11 bases. Trimming took 4 bases from V and 6 from J; bases not matched to a gene: 8. The CDR3 covers 15 residues. In germline, CDR1 is SGHRS, CDR2 YFSETQ. The CDR3 here is CASSVGTGGFNGYTF. Here the CDR3 DNA reads TGCGCCAGCAGCGTCGGGACAGGGGGTTTTAATGGCTACACCTTC.

This chain uses TRBV4-1 with TRBJ1-4; weak D call: TRBD1 (6 bases). Germline V lookup: CDR1 MGHRA, CDR2 YSYEKL. Trimming pared 4 bases from V and 4 bases from J, leaving 13 bases between. The CDR3 consists of 15 residues. The CDR3 DNA sequence: TGCGCCAGCAGCCTTGCTGAAGGGGGTAATGAAAAACTGTTTTTT. Encoded protein: CASSLAEGGNEKLFF.

This clone was found a few times. This rearrangement joins TRBV5-4 to TRBJ1-2; 9 bases match TRBD1. The ends lost 7 bases at V and 4 bases at J; junction bases unmatched: 11. CDR3 size: 15 residues. Germline V gene data show CDR1 as SGHNT and CDR2 as YYREEE (reference sequence). The CDR3 loop is CASRRSQGAVYGYTF. In DNA, the CDR3 is TGTGCCAGCCGGAGGTCACAGGGGGCCGTCTATGGCTACACCTTC.

The chain couples TRBV3-1 (or the pseudogene TRBV3-2) to TRBJ2-7, with TRBD2 matching 8 bases. Germline V CDR1 and CDR2: LGHDT, YNNKEL (reference sequence). V lost 3 bases, J lost 6 bases, and 7 bases stayed unmatched. The CDR3 covers 14 residues. The CDR3 DNA reads as TGTGCCAGCAGCCACAATAGCGGGATGGGCGAGCAGTACTTC. It yields the protein CASSHNSGMGEQYF.

This clone came up a few times. V usage is TRBV6-5 and J usage is TRBJ1-5; D is ambiguous. Germline V lookup: CDR1 MNHEY, CDR2 SVGAGI. The CDR3 has 13 residues. Trimming took 8 bases from V and 0 from J, leaving 8 bases between them. CDR3 region: CASGLYSNQPQHF. In DNA, the CDR3 is TGTGCCAGCGGACTGTATAGCAATCAGCCCCAGCATTTT.

This chain connects TRBV21-1 to TRBJ2-7; the D call in the table, TRBD1, was not verified against the DNA. TRBV21-1 is classified as a pseudogene. The length of the CDR3 is 13 residues. The CDR3 DNA sequence: TGTGCCAGCAGCAAGGGCAGATACTACGAGCAGTACTTC. It yields the protein CASSKGRYYEQYF.